These 24 T cell receptor beta chains originate from one sample sequenced in a study of immune heterogeneity within non-small cell lung tumors. A first 10-cycle multiplex round used 32 V-gene and 13 J-gene primers on TCR beta CDR3. TCRdb reanalysed the multiplex PCR reads using MiXCR and keeps one entry per CDR3 protein. Among under 7,000 distinct CDR3 sequences listed, 21% were seen once. Bulk tumor genomic DNA constituted the template, at around 600 ng per sample. Multiple biopsies spaced far apart were taken from each primary tumor during surgery. Patients underwent curative surgery for untreated, newly diagnosed non-small cell lung cancer. Specimen: lung tumor tissue. The receptors here all came from a woman in her sixties or seventies with non-small cell lung cancer.

This clonotype is categorized as medium-sized. The chain couples TRBV27 to TRBJ2-1, with D unclear. This CDR3 contains 14 residues. CDR1 MNHEY and CDR2 SMNVEV come from the germline V gene (reference sequence). Deletions cut 4 bases from V and 2 bases from J, with 9 bases between. The CDR3 bases are TGTGCCAGCAGTTATTCGACGACCTACAATGAGCAGTTCTTC. Its protein is CASSYSTTYNEQFF.

Notes on this clonotype: Mismatch with germline at one junction end may stem from a read error. The chain employs TRBV7-7 and TRBJ2-1; D assignment may be TRBD1 or TRBD2 (6 bases each). Germline CDR1 and CDR2: SSHAT and FNYEAQ (reference sequence). This CDR3 has 13 amino acids. The CDR3 sequence: CASSLDQGREQFF. CDR3 coding DNA: TGTGCTAGCAGCTTAGATCAGGGGAGGGAGCAGTTCTTC.

This clonotype is deemed medium-sized (0.01 to 0.1%). Written as DNA, the CDR3 is TGTGCCAGCAGCACAGGGCCCGCCTATAATTCACCCCTCCACTTT. This encodes CASSTGPAYNSPLHF. The chain joins TRBV28 to TRBJ1-6; a possible D gene is TRBD1 (6 bases). Germline CDR1 MDHEN, CDR2 SYDVKM. The CDR3 has 15 amino acids. V lost 6 bases and J 2 bases, leaving 11 bases between the germline ends.

By share, this clonotype counts as medium-sized (0.01 to 0.1%). The chain uses TRBV12-3 or TRBV12-4 and TRBJ2-2, with 15 bases lining up with TRBD2. The ends lost 5 bases at V and 5 bases at J; junction bases unmatched: 9. The CDR3 has 18 residues. The CDR3 nucleotides read TGTGCCAGCAGTCCCCGGACTAGCGGGAGGGATGTAACCGGGGAGCTGTTTTTT. The encoded protein is CASSPRTSGRDVTGELFF.

By share of the sample, this clonotype is medium-sized. The chain carries TRBV20-1 and TRBJ1-2, with TRBD1 matching over 8 bases. The CDR3 covers 15 residues. Germline lookup yields CDR1 DFQATT and CDR2 SNEGSKA (reference sequence). V dropped 6 bases and J dropped 0; count of bases not matched to a gene: 9. The CDR3 coding sequence is TGCAGTGCGGAGGACAGGGAGACAACTAACTATGGCTACACCTTC. Encoded protein: CSAEDRETTNYGYTF.

This clonotype is categorized as medium-sized. This chain links TRBV5-1 with TRBJ1-1; D ambiguous. The CDR3 extends over 15 amino acids. CDR1 is SGHRS and CDR2 is YFSETQ in the germline V gene. V gave up 4 bases and J gave up 1 base, with 14 bases separating them. The CDR3 protein is CASSPAGSSNTEAFF. CDR3 sequence (DNA): TGCGCCAGCAGCCCGGCGGGAAGTTCGAACACTGAAGCTTTCTTT.

This clonotype is medium-sized in the sample. The genes are TRBV3-1 and TRBJ2-2; no clear D gene. The germline V gene has CDR1 LGHDT and CDR2 YNNKEL (reference sequence). The CDR3 sequence is 11 residues long. Trimming took off 8 bases at V and 7 bases at J, with 8 bases between the two ends. CDR3 sequence (DNA): TGTGCCAGCCAATCCCTCGGGGAGCTGTTTTTT. Translation gives CASQSLGELFF.

V is TRBV29-1 and J is TRBJ1-1; D uncertain. The CDR3 spans 15 residues. The ends were cut back, 5 bases at V and 0 bases at J, with 16 bases in the middle. CDR1 is SQVTM and CDR2 is ANQGSEA in the germline V gene. DNA for the CDR3: TGCAGCGTTTATCTGGCGACGGGGTTGAACACTGAAGCTTTCTTT. It translates to CSVYLATGLNTEAFF.

By frequency in the sample, this clonotype is medium-sized. This sequence joins TRBV6-5 and TRBJ2-3; perhaps TRBD2 as D (5 bases). Germline values: CDR1 MNHEY, CDR2 SVGAGI. CDR3 size: 15 residues. The V end was cut by 0 bases, the J end by 5 bases, with 12 bases between. CDR3 sequence reads: CASSYSLAAEDTQYF. CDR3 nucleotide sequence: TGTGCCAGCAGTTACTCTCTAGCCGCTGAAGATACGCAGTATTTT.

To note about this clonotype: This clone may be a read error of a much larger clone one base away. V usage is TRBV30 and J usage is TRBJ1-1, with D possibly TRBD1 on 5 matching bases. V lost 5 bases, J lost 1 base, and 14 bases lay in between. CDR1 and CDR2 (germline): GTSNPN, SVGIG (reference sequence). The CDR3 length is 14 residues. In nucleotides, the CDR3 is TGTGCCTGGGCTTTGACAGTGGGGAACACTGAAGCTTTCTTT. Translated, it gives CAWALTVGNTEAFF.

By share, this clonotype counts as medium-sized. The chain uses TRBV6-6 and TRBJ2-7, with TRBD1 matching over 8 bases. The V gene's germline CDR1 is MNHNY and CDR2 SVGAGI (reference sequence). The CDR3 loop spans 14 amino acids. The V and J ends lost 2 bases and 7 bases, in that order; junction bases with no gene match: 7. CDR3 DNA sequence: TGTGCCAGCAGTTACCGGACAGGGCGTAGGGAGCAGTACTTC. This translates into CASSYRTGRREQYF.

As to this clonotype: This may be a read error, as it is one base from a much larger clone. The chain recombines TRBV7-8 with TRBJ2-1, with 8 bases that match TRBD2. Unmatched junction bases numbered 8, after V lost 0 bases and J lost 13 bases. Germline V gives CDR1 SGHVS, CDR2 FQNEAQ. The CDR3 spans 14 residues. CDR3 sequence reads: CASSLALSGGDQFF. CDR3 bases: TGTGCCAGCAGCTTAGCGCTCAGCGGGGGTGATCAGTTCTTC.

With regard to this clonotype: This clone may be a read error of a much larger clone one base away. The chain employs TRBV28 and TRBJ1-2; weak D call: TRBD1 (5 bases). The ends were cut back, 10 bases at V and 0 bases at J, with 15 bases in the middle. The CDR3 contains 14 residues. Germline assignment: CDR1 MDHEN and CDR2 SYDVKM. The CDR3 region is CAIRSGHSNYGYTF. The CDR3 nucleotides read TGTGCCATCAGGTCCGGACATTCTAACTATGGCTACACCTTC.

Notes on this clonotype: This may be a read error: a much more frequent sequence differs by one nucleotide. The V and J genes are TRBV28 and TRBJ1-1; D perhaps matches TRBD1 (5 bases). This CDR3 region has 15 residues. The germline V gene encodes CDR1 MDHEN and CDR2 SYDVKM. Trimming shortened V by 6 bases and J by 5 bases, and 19 bases separated the two germline ends. Here the CDR3 DNA reads TGTGCCAGCAGGCGATTGGGGGTAGGGAAGACTGAAGCTTTCTTT. This gives the protein CASRRLGVGKTEAFF.

This clonotype qualifies as medium-sized. The chain employs TRBV27 and TRBJ2-5; TRBD2 agrees at 7 bases. This CDR3 is built from 15 residues. The junction had 6 bases not matched to a gene; V was cut back by 0 bases and J by 5 bases. Germline V gives CDR1 MNHEY, CDR2 SMNVEV (reference sequence). DNA for the CDR3: TGTGCCAGCAGTTTATCGGTAGCGGGTCGGGAGACCCAGTACTTC. Protein product: CASSLSVAGRETQYF.

The chain joins TRBV4-3 to TRBJ2-4; the D gene is possibly TRBD1 (6 bases). The CDR3 extends over 15 amino acids. Germline V CDR1 and CDR2: LGHNA, YSLEER. Deletions cut 0 bases from V and 9 bases from J, with 15 bases between. In DNA, the CDR3 is TGCGCCAGCAGCCAAGACCCCAGGGGATCTAGCATTCAGTACTTC. Its protein product is CASSQDPRGSSIQYF.

Of note for this clonotype: Since the CDR3 does not end with the conserved phenylalanine or tryptophan, this likely comes from a read error. This chain joins TRBV7-2 and TRBJ2-3, with 9 bases identical to TRBD2. In germline, CDR1 is SGHTA, CDR2 FQGNSA. With 10 bases clipped from V and 3 bases from J, the junction kept 14 bases outside the gene matches. This CDR3 is 16 amino acids long. CDR3 loop: CATNKGAGGPTDTQYL. The DNA of the CDR3 is TGTGCCACAAACAAAGGGGCGGGAGGGCCGACAGATACGCAGTATCTT.

This sequence joins TRBV7-8 and TRBJ2-7; D unresolved. Trimming removed 6 bases at V and 5 bases at J, with 14 bases between. The CDR3 runs 13 residues. Per the germline V gene, CDR1 is SGHVS and CDR2 is FQNEAQ. The CDR3 is CASSPASGNEQYF. The CDR3, as DNA: TGTGCCAGCAGTCCCGCCTCGGGCAACGAGCAGTACTTC.

The chain has TRBV6-7 and TRBJ2-5, with D perhaps matching TRBD2 (6 bases). TRBV6-7 has ORF status, its function being uncertain. Between the trimmed V and J ends, which lost 2 bases and 7 bases, there was a span of 14 bases. This CDR3 is built from 14 residues. The CDR3 bases are TGTGCCAGCAGTTACCGGCGGGGTGAGGGGACCCAGTACTTC. This codes for CASSYRRGEGTQYF.

This clonotype rates as medium-sized. The V gene is TRBV18, the J gene TRBJ2-1; 12 positions match TRBD1. The CDR3 covers 14 residues. The germline V gene has CDR1 KGHSH and CDR2 LQKENI. The J segment lost 9 bases and the V segment lost 8 bases, leaving 8 bases of the junction unmatched. The CDR3 DNA reads as TGTGCCAGCCCCGGGACAGGGGGCGTCGGTGAGCAGTTCTTC. Its translation: CASPGTGGVGEQFF.

As regards this clonotype: This may arise from a read error, as a much more abundant clone is one base away. V usage is TRBV30 and J usage is TRBJ1-5; D ambiguous. The CDR3 has 14 amino acids. V shed 1 base and J shed 3 bases, with 10 bases lying between them. Germline assignment: CDR1 GTSNPN and CDR2 SVGIG (reference sequence). CDR3 nucleotides: TGTGCCTGGAGTGGGAAAAAAGACAATCAGCCCCAGCATTTT. Its protein product is CAWSGKKDNQPQHF.

The chain links TRBV20-1 to TRBJ1-6; no clear D gene. V gave up 2 bases and J gave up 10 bases, with 12 bases separating them. The CDR3 covers 13 residues. Per the germline V gene, CDR1 is DFQATT and CDR2 is SNEGSKA (reference sequence). The CDR3 reads CSARQPAYSPLHF. The DNA of the CDR3 is TGCAGTGCTAGACAGCCCGCATACTCACCCCTCCACTTT.

This clonotype is deemed medium-sized. This rearrangement joins TRBV20-1 to TRBJ2-2, with 7 positions matching TRBD2. J gave up 0 bases and V 5 bases, and 3 bases lay outside the gene matches. The CDR3 covers 14 residues. CDR1 DFQATT and CDR2 SNEGSKA come from the germline V gene (reference sequence). The CDR3, as DNA: TGCAGTGCTCGGGACTATGCGAACACCGGGGAGCTGTTTTTT. It yields the protein CSARDYANTGELFF.

This clonotype was seen many times. The chain links TRBV27 to TRBJ2-7, with 7 bases lining up with TRBD2. The trim removed 6 bases at V and 0 bases at J, leaving 17 bases unmatched. Germline assignment: CDR1 MNHEY and CDR2 SMNVEV (reference sequence). The length of the CDR3 is 18 residues. Here the CDR3 reads CASRGGVVAGQSSYEQYF. The CDR3 nucleotides are TGTGCCAGCAGGGGGGGGGTGGTAGCGGGCCAAAGCTCCTACGAGCAGTACTTC.